A single sample gave rise to the 20 T cell receptor beta chains below, sequenced in a study of T cells after yellow fever vaccination (dated by TCRdb to between 2018 and 2021). Library preparation used 5' RACE. The sequencer was an Illumina HiSeq 2500. The public reads were quality trimmed at Q25 with fastp and then assembled into clones with MiXCR by TCRdb, keeping productive beta chains. Under each unique CDR3 protein, matching rows form one entry showing the most common genes and DNA. Here the sample has 400,000 or so distinct CDR3 sequences; 11% occur a single time. More than 15% of the sample comes from the top ten. In light of the paper, this sample's treatment or condition label describes: live attenuated yellow fever vaccine strain. The starting material was PBMCs, obtained on the day of the first yellow fever vaccination. These TCRs come from a man between 18 and 29 years old who received the YFV17D yellow fever vaccine.

The rearrangement links TRBV7-8 to TRBJ2-7, with TRBD2 matching 8 bases. The CDR3 spans 16 residues. J was trimmed by 7 bases and V by 5 bases; bases with no gene match: 16. The germline V gene has CDR1 SGHVS and CDR2 FQNEAQ. The DNA of the CDR3 is TGTGCCAGCAGCCGCCGCCTCGGGCGGGGGGAGGGAGAGCAGTACGTC. This translates into CASSRRLGRGEGEQYV.

Within the sample, this clonotype is medium-sized. The CDR3: CSARDLRQAEETQYF. CDR3 nucleotide sequence: TGCAGTGCTAGAGATCTGAGGCAGGCCGAAGAGACCCAGTACTTC. The rearrangement uses TRBV20-1 and TRBJ2-5; D is ambiguous. Germline loops: CDR1 DFQATT, CDR2 SNEGSKA (reference sequence). The CDR3 has 15 residues. V lost 0 bases and J lost 3, with 14 bases in between.

J is TRBJ1-3 and V is TRBV4-2; D uncertain. V lost 1 base, J lost 1 base, and 8 bases lay in between. The germline gives CDR1 LGHNA, CDR2 YNFKEQ. CDR3 length equals 15 residues. The CDR3 is CASSQVGRSGNTIYF. In DNA, the CDR3 is TGTGCCAGCAGCCAAGTCGGGAGATCTGGAAACACCATATATTTT.

This clonotype was observed many times. The chain carries TRBV7-3 and TRBJ1-1, with unresolved D. Germline V gene data show CDR1 as SGHTA and CDR2 as FQGTGA. Trimming took 3 bases from V and 4 from J, leaving 9 bases between them. The CDR3 length is 13 residues. CDR3 nucleotides: TGTGCCAGCAGCTTTGATCGGGGCACTGAAGCTTTCTTT. Its protein product is CASSFDRGTEAFF. The full variable domain, completed using reference TRBV7-3 and TRBJ1-1, is GAGVSQTPSNKVTEKGKYVELRCDPISGHTALYWYRQSLGQGPEFLIYFQGTGAADDSGLPNDRFFAVRPEGSVSTLKIQRTERGDSAVYLCASSFDRGTEAFFGQGTRLTVV.

This clonotype was observed a few times. This chain connects TRBV19 to TRBJ1-2; 7 positions agree with TRBD1. Losses at the gene ends were 5 bases for V and 4 bases for J; bases not matched to a gene: 13. This CDR3 contains 16 residues. The germline V gene has CDR1 LNHDA and CDR2 SQIVND (reference sequence). This CDR3 is CASSLLQGIRFYGYTF. The CDR3 DNA sequence: TGTGCCAGTAGTCTCCTACAGGGGATACGCTTCTATGGCTACACCTTC. The variable domain in full, completed from reference TRBV19 and TRBJ1-2, reads DGGITQSPKYLFRKEGQNVTLSCEQNLNHDAMYWYRQDPGQGLRLIYYSQIVNDFQKGDIAEGYSVSREKKESFPLTVTSAQKNPTAFYLCASSLLQGIRFYGYTFGSGTRLTVV.

This clonotype was counted many times. V gene TRBV7-3 combines with J gene TRBJ1-1, with D hard to call. The V gene lost 3 bases and the J gene lost 1 base, with 6 bases spanning the gap. Germline V gives CDR1 SGHTA, CDR2 FQGTGA. CDR3 length equals 13 residues. The CDR3 protein is CASSLFQNTEAFF. The CDR3 coding sequence is TGTGCCAGCAGCTTGTTCCAGAACACTGAAGCTTTCTTT.

The genes are TRBV6-5 and TRBJ2-7, with TRBD1 identical over 9 bases. Trimming at V came to 0 bases and at J to 2 bases, leaving 2 bases not matched to a gene. Germline V gene sequence: CDR1 MNHEY, CDR2 SVGAGI. This CDR3 comprises 15 residues. The CDR3 nucleotides are TGTGCCAGCAGTTACTCGGGACAGGGCACCTACGAGCAGTACGTC. It specifies CASSYSGQGTYEQYV.

In its sample, this clonotype was seen many times. The chain joins TRBV19 to TRBJ1-5; 8 bases line up with TRBD1. The CDR3 extends over 15 amino acids. Germline V lookup: CDR1 LNHDA, CDR2 SQIVND (reference sequence). V lost 8 bases to trimming and J lost 2 bases; unmatched junction nucleotides: 8. The CDR3: CASAPGGVRNQPQHF. In DNA, the CDR3 is TGTGCCAGTGCCCCAGGGGGCGTTCGCAATCAGCCCCAGCATTTT.

The gene calls are TRBV20-1 and TRBJ2-1; 14 bases align to TRBD2. V dropped 6 bases and J dropped 4; count of bases not matched to a gene: 5. The CDR3 totals 15 residues. Germline values: CDR1 DFQATT, CDR2 SNEGSKA (reference sequence). The CDR3 here is CSAWTSGGSYNEQFF. CDR3 DNA: TGCAGTGCGTGGACTAGCGGGGGGTCTTACAATGAGCAGTTCTTC.

The rearrangement joins TRBV11-2 to TRBJ2-1; 7 nucleotides match TRBD1. The CDR3 contains 13 residues. Losses at the gene ends were 5 bases for V and 9 bases for J; bases not matched to a gene: 7. The germline CDR1 and CDR2 sequences are SGHAT and FQNNGV. CDR3 sequence reads: CASSLEGASEQFF. CDR3 DNA: TGTGCCAGCAGCCTCGAGGGGGCCAGTGAGCAGTTCTTC. Based on the CDR3 plus reference TRBV11-2 and TRBJ2-1, the full variable domain is EAGVAQSPRYKIIEKRQSVAFWCNPISGHATLYWYQQILGQGPKLLIQFQNNGVVDDSQLPKDRFSAERLKGVDSTLKIQPAKLEDSAVYLCASSLEGASEQFFGPGTRLTVL.

This clonotype was counted many times. This rearrangement joins TRBV6-1 to TRBJ2-1, with D unclear. V dropped 2 bases and J dropped 3 bases, with 8 bases sitting between them. Germline CDR1 and CDR2: MNHNS and SASEGT. The CDR3 totals 14 residues. The CDR3 bases are TGTGCCAGCAGTGAAAACTGGCGCTACAATGAGCAGTTCTTC. Protein: CASSENWRYNEQFF.

The chain has TRBV5-1 and TRBJ2-2, with a possible D match to TRBD1 (5 bases). Per germline, CDR1 SGHRS and CDR2 YFSETQ. Trimming pared 2 bases from V and 1 base from J, leaving 9 bases between. This CDR3 region has 15 residues. The CDR3 here is CASSFIQGNTGELFF. The CDR3 DNA reads as TGCGCCAGCAGCTTCATTCAGGGGAACACCGGGGAGCTGTTTTTT.

The chain combines TRBV12-3 or TRBV12-4 with TRBJ1-5, with no clear D. Trimming pared 5 bases from V and 1 base from J, leaving 9 bases between. The CDR3 is made up of 14 amino acids. DNA of the CDR3: TGTGCCAGCAGTCCAGACGCAAGCAATCAGCCCCAGCATTTT. The encoded protein is CASSPDASNQPQHF.

This clonotype has a count of ten or more. The chain carries TRBV7-3 and TRBJ1-1; possible D gene TRBD1, 6 bases. V was shortened by 5 bases and J by 1 base, with 11 bases between the two germline ends. This CDR3 has 14 residues. The germline V gene encodes CDR1 SGHTA and CDR2 FQGTGA. CDR3 protein: CASSPQGRNTEAFF. The CDR3 region has the DNA TGTGCCAGCAGCCCCCAGGGGCGGAACACTGAAGCTTTCTTT.

V and J are TRBV5-1 and TRBJ1-4, with D possibly being TRBD1 (5 bases). Germline CDR1 reads SGHRS; CDR2 reads YFSETQ. V lost 4 bases and J 1 base, leaving 11 bases between the germline ends. The CDR3 runs 15 residues. The CDR3 loop reads CASSVMGQTNEKLFF. CDR3 DNA sequence: TGCGCCAGCAGCGTTATGGGGCAAACTAATGAAAAACTGTTTTTT.

This clonotype has just a few counts. The J gene is TRBJ2-2, the V gene TRBV28; D might be TRBD1 (6 bases). Trimming took off 5 bases at V and 2 bases at J, with 15 bases between the two ends. Germline V gene data show CDR1 as MDHEN and CDR2 as SYDVKM. The CDR3 has 16 amino acids. DNA for the CDR3: TGTGCCAGCAGTCCCTCGGGACACCTTAACACCGGGGAGCTGTTTTTT. This translates into CASSPSGHLNTGELFF.

The V call is TRBV10-3, the J call TRBJ2-7; the D is unclear. V was cut by 3 bases and J by 1 base, with 10 bases left in between. Germline-derived CDR1 and CDR2 are ENHRY and SYGVKD. This CDR3 is built from 14 residues. Written as DNA, the CDR3 is TGTGCCATCAGTGAAAAGGCCGCATCCTACGAGCAGTACGTC. It encodes CAISEKAASYEQYV.

This clonotype was seen only a few times. The chain uses TRBV12-3 or TRBV12-4 and TRBJ2-5; D ambiguous. The length of the CDR3 is 15 residues. The germline V and J ends were trimmed by 2 bases and 5 bases, with 15 bases remaining between them. The CDR3 DNA sequence: TGTGCCAGCAGTTTACGCCTGAGTGAGTTCGAGACCCAGTACTTC. Its protein is CASSLRLSEFETQYF.

This clonotype has a handful of counts. The chain links TRBV1 to TRBJ1-6. TRBV1 has pseudogene status. The CDR3 consists of 15 residues. The CDR3 nucleotides read TGCACCAGCAGCCAAGACAGCTCCTATAATTCACCCCTCCACTTT. Translation: CTSSQDSSYNSPLHF.

The chain uses TRBV3-1 and TRBJ1-2, with 11 bases fitting TRBD1. CDR3 length equals 18 residues. The J segment lost 4 bases and the V segment lost 2 bases, leaving 12 bases of the junction unmatched. From germline, CDR1 is LGHDT and CDR2 YNNKEL (reference sequence). The DNA of the CDR3 is TGTGCCAGCAGCCAATCCGGTGGGACAGGGGGTTTTGCCTATGGCTACACCTTC. It codes for CASSQSGGTGGFAYGYTF.